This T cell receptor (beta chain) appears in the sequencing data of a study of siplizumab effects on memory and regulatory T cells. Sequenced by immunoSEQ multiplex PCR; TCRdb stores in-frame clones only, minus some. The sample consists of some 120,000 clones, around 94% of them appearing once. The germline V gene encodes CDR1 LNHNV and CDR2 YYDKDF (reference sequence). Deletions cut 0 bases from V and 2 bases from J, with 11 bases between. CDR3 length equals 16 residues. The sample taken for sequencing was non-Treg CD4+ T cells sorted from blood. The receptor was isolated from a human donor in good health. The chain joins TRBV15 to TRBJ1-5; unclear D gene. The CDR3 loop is CATSRDTQRGNQPQHF. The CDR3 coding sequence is TGTGCCACCAGCAGAGATACGCAGAGGGGCAATCAGCCCCAGCATTTT.